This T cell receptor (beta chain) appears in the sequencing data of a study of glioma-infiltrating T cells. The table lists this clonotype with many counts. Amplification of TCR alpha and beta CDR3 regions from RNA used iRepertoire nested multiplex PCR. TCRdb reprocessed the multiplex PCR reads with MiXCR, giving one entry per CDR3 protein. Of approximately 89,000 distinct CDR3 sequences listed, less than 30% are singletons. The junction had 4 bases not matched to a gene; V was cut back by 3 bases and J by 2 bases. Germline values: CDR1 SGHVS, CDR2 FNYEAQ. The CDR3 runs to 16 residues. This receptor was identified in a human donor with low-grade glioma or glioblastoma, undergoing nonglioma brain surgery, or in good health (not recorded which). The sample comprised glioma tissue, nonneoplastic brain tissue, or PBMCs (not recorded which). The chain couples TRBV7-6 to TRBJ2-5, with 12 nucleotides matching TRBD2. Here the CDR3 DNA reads TGTGCCAGCAGCTTGGGACTAGCGGGCACACAAGAGACCCAGTACTTC. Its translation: CASSLGLAGTQETQYF.